This TCR beta chain comes out of a study of T cell responses to AZD1222 COVID-19 vaccine. The repertoire was sequenced with immunoSEQ multiplex PCR; TCRdb's copy has only in-frame clones and lacks some. The table records some 150,000 clones, more than 80% of them present only once. The CDR3 runs 13 residues. Germline V gene data show CDR1 as SGHTA and CDR2 as FQGNSA. Between the trimmed V and J ends, which lost 4 bases and 4 bases, there was a span of 11 bases. Material: peripheral blood, obtained 28 days after the second AZD1222 dose. The receptor's source is an adult who received the AZD1222 COVID-19 vaccine. V gene TRBV7-2 combines with J gene TRBJ2-7, with a tentative D call TRBD2 (6 bases). CDR3: CASSSYGGYEQYF. For the CDR3, the DNA is TGTGCCAGCAGCTCCTACGGGGGTTACGAGCAGTACTTC.